The entry below describes one T cell receptor beta chain. This clonotype was found a few times. There is no known antigen for this receptor. Base quality data are lacking; no much larger clone is found one base away. These data come from a study of T cell repertoires in cytomegalovirus infection (dated by TCRdb to the late 2010s). Study-wide context: Recently identified HLA-C-restricted CMV epitopes, whose presentation resists viral immunomodulation, were targeted by peptide stimulations together with well-studied HLA-B-restricted epitopes. The HLA type of each donor mattered for the analysis, because public TCR beta signatures pointed to carriage of CMV infection along with the matching HLA type.

TCRdb names Illumina HiSeq 1500 as the instrument used. TCRdb reanalyzed the raw reads on its own, using fastp at Q25 for trimming and MiXCR for clone calling, and kept in-frame beta chains. Rows matching on CDR3 protein sequence are summarized as one entry with the most common DNA and genes. Within this sample are a few hundred thousand distinct CDR3 sequences, with less than 25% of them counted one time only. Under 25% of the sample belongs to the ten largest clones. The treatment or condition label, read with the paper, signifies: in vitro stimulation with specific CMV peptide epitopes to enrich CMV-specific T cells. The paper's findings and limits, for the study overall: Cumulative frequency of public TCR beta family members discriminated carriers of CMV infection plus the relevant HLA type in this cohort and an independent approximately 350-donor cohort. The ex vivo response was dominated by HLA-C-restricted CMV-specific TCR beta clonotypes, and the single most frequent clonotype in two of eight donors was supplied by these HLA-C-restricted clonotypes.

This sequence was found in a human donor in good health (CMV status not recorded). Some clones in this sample may be carry-over from other donors' samples. The sequences come from cultured PBMCs, collected from culture after CMV antigen stimulation.

The CDR3 corresponds to CASSWASGRSYEQYV. The DNA sequence is TGTGCCAGCAGTTGGGCTAGCGGGAGGTCCTACGAGCAGTACGTC. This receptor chain uses TRBV6-2 or TRBV6-3 and TRBJ2-7, with 11 bases matching TRBD2. V is pruned by 4 bases and J by 1 base, leaving 3 bases of the junction without a gene match. The germline V gene sets CDR1 to MNHEY and CDR2 to SVGEGT. Including cysteine and valine, the CDR3 has 15 amino acids. Kept here is only the CDR3 DNA, which spans 45 bases and is read in frame from base 1.